The source of this T cell receptor (beta chain) is a study of cytomegalovirus exposure and HLA in healthy donors. Study overall: Within an early data release were roughly 83 million unique TCRs drawn from HLA-typed donors. Study conclusions and caveats: Based on reports, TCR beta sequences accurately predicted HLA-A and HLA-B alleles for most subjects. In a later analysis, TCR beta V- and J-gene trimming was associated with a missense DCLRE1C variant.

As to this clone: The target antigen is unknown.

CDR3 length: 15 amino acids. V was shortened by 0 bases and J by 3 bases, with 10 bases between the two germline ends. CDR1 and CDR2 from the germline V gene are SGHRS and YFSETQ. PCR involved 60 Vbeta and 13 Jbeta primers. The table came from immunoSEQ multiplex PCR; TCRdb's copy has only in-frame clones and leaves some out. This sample has about 190,000 clones, with approximately 80% found just once. The sample taken for sequencing was PBMCs. This receptor was obtained from a woman between 25 and 40 years old in good health and CMV-seropositive. V and J are TRBV5-1 and TRBJ1-5; D perhaps matches TRBD1 (6 bases). The CDR3 DNA reads TGCGCCAGCAGCTTGGGGACAGTTGCCAATCAGCCCCAGCATTTT. It is translated as CASSLGTVANQPQHF.